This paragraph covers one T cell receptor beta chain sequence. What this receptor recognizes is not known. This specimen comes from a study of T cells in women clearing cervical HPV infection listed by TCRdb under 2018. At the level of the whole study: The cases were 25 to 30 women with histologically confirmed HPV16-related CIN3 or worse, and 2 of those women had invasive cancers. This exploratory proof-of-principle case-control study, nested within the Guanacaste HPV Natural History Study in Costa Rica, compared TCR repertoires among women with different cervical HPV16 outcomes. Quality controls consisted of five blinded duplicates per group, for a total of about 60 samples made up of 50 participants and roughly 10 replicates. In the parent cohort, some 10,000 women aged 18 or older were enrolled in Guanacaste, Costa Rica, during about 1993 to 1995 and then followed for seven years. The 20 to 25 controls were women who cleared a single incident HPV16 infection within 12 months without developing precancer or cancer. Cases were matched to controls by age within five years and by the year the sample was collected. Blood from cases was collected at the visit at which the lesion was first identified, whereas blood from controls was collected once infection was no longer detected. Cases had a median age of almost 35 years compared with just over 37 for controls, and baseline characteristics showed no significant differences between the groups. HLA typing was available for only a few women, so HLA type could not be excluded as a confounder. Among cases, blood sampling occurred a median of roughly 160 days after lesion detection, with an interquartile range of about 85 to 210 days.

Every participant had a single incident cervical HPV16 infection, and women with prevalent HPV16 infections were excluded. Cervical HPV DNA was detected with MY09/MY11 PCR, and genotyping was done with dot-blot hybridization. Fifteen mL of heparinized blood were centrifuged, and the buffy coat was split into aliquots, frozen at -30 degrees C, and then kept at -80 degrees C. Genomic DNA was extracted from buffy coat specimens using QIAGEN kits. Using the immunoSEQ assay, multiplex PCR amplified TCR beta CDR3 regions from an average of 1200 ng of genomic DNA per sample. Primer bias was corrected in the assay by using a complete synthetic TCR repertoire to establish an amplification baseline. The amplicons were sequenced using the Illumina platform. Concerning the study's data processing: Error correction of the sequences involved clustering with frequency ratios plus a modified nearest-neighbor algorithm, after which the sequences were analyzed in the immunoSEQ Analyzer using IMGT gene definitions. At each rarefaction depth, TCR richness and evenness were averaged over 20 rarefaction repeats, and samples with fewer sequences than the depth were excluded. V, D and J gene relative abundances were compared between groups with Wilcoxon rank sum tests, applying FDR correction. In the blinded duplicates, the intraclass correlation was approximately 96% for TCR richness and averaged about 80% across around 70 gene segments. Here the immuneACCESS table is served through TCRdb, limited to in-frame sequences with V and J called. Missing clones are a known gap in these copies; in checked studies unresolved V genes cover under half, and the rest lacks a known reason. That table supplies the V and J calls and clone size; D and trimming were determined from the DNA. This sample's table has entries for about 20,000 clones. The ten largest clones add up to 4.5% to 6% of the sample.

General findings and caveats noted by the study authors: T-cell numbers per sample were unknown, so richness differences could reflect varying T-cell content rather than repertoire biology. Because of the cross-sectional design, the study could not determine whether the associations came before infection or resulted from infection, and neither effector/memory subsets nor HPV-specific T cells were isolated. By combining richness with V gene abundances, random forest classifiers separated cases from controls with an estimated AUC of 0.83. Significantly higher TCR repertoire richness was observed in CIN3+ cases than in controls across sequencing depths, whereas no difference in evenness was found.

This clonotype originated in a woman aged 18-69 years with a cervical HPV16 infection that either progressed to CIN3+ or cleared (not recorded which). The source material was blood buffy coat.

The DNA read from the CDR3 is TGTGCCAGCAGCCTTGGGGGGGGTGGGTACAATGAG. It translates as CASSLGGGGYNE. In full, the CDR3 is CASSLGGGGYNEQFF. Recombination linked TRBV5-4 to TRBJ2-1; the central 7 bases match TRBD2. Read sequence stops 3 residues before the CDR3 end, and the germline J gene provides the missing end. From the cysteine through the phenylalanine, the CDR3 covers 15 amino acids. The DNA covers only part of the CDR3, 36 bases in frame from base 1. Germline trimming amounts to 4 bases on V and 4 bases on J, with 8 as the count of junction bases outside the gene matches. The germline V gene (reference sequence) yields SGHNT for CDR1 and YYREEE for CDR2.